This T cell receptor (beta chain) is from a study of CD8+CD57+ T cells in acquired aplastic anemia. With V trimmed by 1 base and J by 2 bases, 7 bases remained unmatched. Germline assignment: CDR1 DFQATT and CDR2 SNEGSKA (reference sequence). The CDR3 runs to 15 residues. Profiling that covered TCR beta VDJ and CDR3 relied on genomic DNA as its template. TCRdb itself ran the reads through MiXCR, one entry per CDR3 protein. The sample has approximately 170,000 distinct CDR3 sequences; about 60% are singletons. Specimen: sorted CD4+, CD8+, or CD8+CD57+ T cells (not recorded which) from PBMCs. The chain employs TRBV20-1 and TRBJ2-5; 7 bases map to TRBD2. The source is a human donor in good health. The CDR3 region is CSARVGRGGQETQYF. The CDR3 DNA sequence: TGCAGTGCTAGAGTTGGGAGGGGAGGGCAAGAGACCCAGTACTTC.